The rows below give T cell receptor beta chains drawn from one sample of a study of T cells in Graves' hyperthyroidism and ophthalmopathy. TCRdb re-derived calls from the multiplex PCR reads in MiXCR, one entry per CDR3 protein. The table lists fewer than 500,000 distinct CDR3 sequences, roughly 13% of them singletons. The sequenced material came from blood. Source of these receptors: a young man with Graves' hyperthyroidism that later progressed to Graves' ophthalmopathy. Both conserved end residues are part of each CDR3. Fields, in order: D gene, J gene, clone size, V gene, CDR3 DNA, CDR3 protein. A D gene is named only where the DNA matches it firmly. Clone size is given for some rows only: seen once, a few or many times, or a class if the clone is expanded.

D gene: .; J gene: TRBJ1-5; clone size: few; V gene: TRBV6-1; CDR3 DNA: TGTGCCAGCAGGAGAGGGGTAGATAGCAATCAGCCCCAGCATTTT; CDR3 protein: CASRRGVDSNQPQHF
D gene: .; J gene: TRBJ1-1; clone size: .; V gene: TRBV5-5; CDR3 DNA: TGTGCCAGCAGCCCCATGACCAGAAGTGTTTTCTTT; CDR3 protein: CASSPMTRSVFF
D gene: .; J gene: TRBJ2-1; clone size: many; V gene: TRBV7-9; CDR3 DNA: TGTGCCAGCAGCTTGGTCAGCTCCTACAATGAGCAGTTCTTC; CDR3 protein: CASSLVSSYNEQFF
D gene: TRBD1; J gene: TRBJ1-6; clone size: few; V gene: TRBV15; CDR3 DNA: TGTGCCACCAGCAGAGGGCAGGGGGTAAATTCACCCCTCCACTTT; CDR3 protein: CATSRGQGVNSPLHF
D gene: .; J gene: TRBJ2-5; clone size: .; V gene: TRBV12-5; CDR3 DNA: TGTGCTAGTGGTTTGGCCGCAGGAGAGACCCAGTACTTC; CDR3 protein: CASGLAAGETQYF
D gene: .; J gene: TRBJ2-6; clone size: .; V gene: TRBV6-1; CDR3 DNA: TGTGCCAGCAGTCAGGCATCTGGGGCCAACGTCCTGACTTTC; CDR3 protein: CASSQASGANVLTF
D gene: TRBD2; J gene: TRBJ2-2; clone size: many; V gene: TRBV12-5; CDR3 DNA: TGTGCTAGTGGTTTCTCCTTAGCGGGGGGGGCGAGGACCGGGGAGCTGTTTTTT; CDR3 protein: CASGFSLAGGARTGELFF
D gene: .; J gene: TRBJ1-4; clone size: once; V gene: TRBV7-7; CDR3 DNA: TGTGCCAGCAGCGCAGGGGCGGCTGAAAAACTGTTTTTT; CDR3 protein: CASSAGAAEKLFF
D gene: .; J gene: TRBJ1-5; clone size: few; V gene: TRBV7-2; CDR3 DNA: TGTGCCAGCAGTAGCCAGGGGAGGACCAATCAGCCCCAGCATTTT; CDR3 protein: CASSSQGRTNQPQHF
D gene: .; J gene: TRBJ1-6; clone size: few; V gene: TRBV11-2; CDR3 DNA: TGTGCCAGCAGCTTACTACAGACGGAGAATTCACCCCTCCACTTT; CDR3 protein: CASSLLQTENSPLHF
D gene: .; J gene: TRBJ2-3; clone size: few; V gene: TRBV28; CDR3 DNA: TGTGCCAGCAGTACTACGGGGGGCCCCACAGATACGCAGTATTTT; CDR3 protein: CASSTTGGPTDTQYF
D gene: .; J gene: TRBJ2-5; clone size: .; V gene: TRBV14; CDR3 DNA: TGTGCCAGCAGCCAAGATCGAACGGGCACAAGGGACCAAGAGACCCAGTACTTC; CDR3 protein: CASSQDRTGTRDQETQYF
D gene: .; J gene: TRBJ2-1; clone size: .; V gene: TRBV4-1; CDR3 DNA: TGCGCCAGCAGCCAAGACAGGGTCTACAATGAGCAGTTCTTC; CDR3 protein: CASSQDRVYNEQFF
D gene: .; J gene: TRBJ1-2; clone size: few; V gene: TRBV30; CDR3 DNA: TGTGCCTGGAGTCCACACACGAAAAGTTATGGCTACACCTTC; CDR3 protein: CAWSPHTKSYGYTF
D gene: TRBD1; J gene: TRBJ1-2; clone size: many; V gene: TRBV6-6; CDR3 DNA: TGTGCCAGCAGTTACTCAGGGGGCGCGGGCTACACCTTC; CDR3 protein: CASSYSGGAGYTF
D gene: TRBD2; J gene: TRBJ2-3; clone size: many; V gene: TRBV12-3/TRBV12-4; CDR3 DNA: TGTGCCAGCAGTCCCCGACTAGCAGGAGGGACAGATACGCAGTATTTT; CDR3 protein: CASSPRLAGGTDTQYF
D gene: .; J gene: TRBJ1-5; clone size: .; V gene: TRBV20-1; CDR3 DNA: TGCAGTGCTAGAGACAGGGGCGGCAATCAGCCCCAGCATTTT; CDR3 protein: CSARDRGGNQPQHF
D gene: .; J gene: TRBJ1-1; clone size: many; V gene: TRBV2; CDR3 DNA: TGTGCCAGCAGTGGACATGAAGCTTTCTTT; CDR3 protein: CASSGHEAFF
D gene: .; J gene: TRBJ1-5; clone size: many; V gene: TRBV6-1; CDR3 DNA: TGTGCCAGTAATCCGGGACCTTATAGCAATCAGCCCCAGCATTTT; CDR3 protein: CASNPGPYSNQPQHF